This T cell receptor (beta chain) was sequenced for a study of beta chain features in type 1 diabetes. Germline assignment: CDR1 SNHLY and CDR2 FYNNEI. V lost 7 bases to trimming and J lost 5 bases; unmatched junction nucleotides: 7. This CDR3 contains 15 residues. The sequenced template was cDNA made from the entire isolated RNA. Sequencing used immunoSEQ multiplex PCR; TCRdb keeps in-frame clones, though not all of them. The sample lists roughly 330,000 clones, around 10% occurring once. The gene calls are TRBV2 and TRBJ2-1, with TRBD2 identical over 11 bases. Specimen: naive CD4+ T cells from blood. This sequence originates from a woman younger than 45 in good health. This CDR3 is CASNPLAGGHNEQFF. The CDR3 nucleotides are TGTGCCAGCAATCCCCTAGCGGGAGGTCACAATGAGCAGTTCTTC.